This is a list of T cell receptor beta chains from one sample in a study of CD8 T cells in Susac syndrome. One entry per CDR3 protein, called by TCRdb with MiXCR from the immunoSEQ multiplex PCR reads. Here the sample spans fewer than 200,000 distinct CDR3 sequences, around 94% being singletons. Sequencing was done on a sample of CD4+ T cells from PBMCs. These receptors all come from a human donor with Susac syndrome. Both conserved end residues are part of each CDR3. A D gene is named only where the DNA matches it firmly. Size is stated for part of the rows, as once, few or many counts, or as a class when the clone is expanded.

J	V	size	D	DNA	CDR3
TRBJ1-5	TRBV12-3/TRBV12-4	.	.	TGTGCCAGCACCTTTAGTGGTCAGCCCCAGCATTTT	CASTFSGQPQHF
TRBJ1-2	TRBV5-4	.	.	TGTGCCAGCAGCTCTCCTACGGATTTTAACTATGGCTACACCTTC	CASSSPTDFNYGYTF
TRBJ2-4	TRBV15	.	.	TGTGCCACCAGCACGTCCAGGGAAGAAGCCAAAAACATTCAGTACTTC	CATSTSREEAKNIQYF
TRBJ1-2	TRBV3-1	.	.	TGTGCCAGCAGCCAAGGTCTCGCCGGGGATGGCTACACCTTC	CASSQGLAGDGYTF
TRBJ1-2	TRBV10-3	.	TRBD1	TGTGCCATCAGCGTTACCGGGACAGCCCGAGGTGGCTACACCTTC	CAISVTGTARGGYTF
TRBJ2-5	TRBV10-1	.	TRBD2	TGCGCCAGCAGTGAGGGGACTAGCTCGAGAGGGACCCAGTACTTC	CASSEGTSSRGTQYF
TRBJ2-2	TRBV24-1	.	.	TGTGCCACCAGTGAATCTCGGGGTCCCGGGGAGCTGTTTTTT	CATSESRGPGELFF
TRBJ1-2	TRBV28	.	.	TGTGCCAGCAGTTCCTCCGGGGCCCGGAGGGATGGCTACACCTTC	CASSSSGARRDGYTF
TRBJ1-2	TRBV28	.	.	TGTGCCAGCAGTTTCGGGGGATCTAACTATGGCTACACCTTC	CASSFGGSNYGYTF
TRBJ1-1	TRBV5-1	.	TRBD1	TGCGCCAGCAGCCCACAGGGACAGCAGATTGGGGGCACTGAAGCTTTCTTT	CASSPQGQQIGGTEAFF
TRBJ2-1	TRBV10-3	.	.	TGTGCCATCAGTGATGGGACCGCCGGGCGGGAGCAGTTCTTC	CAISDGTAGREQFF
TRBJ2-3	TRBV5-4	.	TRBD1	TGTGCCAGCAGCTTGGTGACAGGGGGTAAAGATACGCAGTATTTT	CASSLVTGGKDTQYF
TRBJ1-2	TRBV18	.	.	TGTGCCAGCTCACCCCCGGGTAGAGCTAACTATGGCTACACCTTC	CASSPPGRANYGYTF
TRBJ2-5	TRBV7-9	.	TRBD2	TGTGCCAGCAGCCCCGAGCGGACTAGGAGCGTGGAGACCCAGTACTTC	CASSPERTRSVETQYF
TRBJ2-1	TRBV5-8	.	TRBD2	TGTGCCAGCAGCTTGGGAACGGGGGGTCCCATATACAATGAGCAGTTCTTC	CASSLGTGGPIYNEQFF
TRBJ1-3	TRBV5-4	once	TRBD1	TGTGCCAGCACCAACAGGGGAAGCTTTGGAAACACCATATATTTT	CASTNRGSFGNTIYF
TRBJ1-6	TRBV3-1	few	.	TGTGCCAGCAGCCTACAGGGTAATTCACCCCTCCACTTT	CASSLQGNSPLHF
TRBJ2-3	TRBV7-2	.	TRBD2	TGTGCCAGCAGCCCTCACCTAGCGGGGGGGACAGATACGCAGTATTTT	CASSPHLAGGTDTQYF
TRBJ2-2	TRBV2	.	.	TGTGCCAGCAGTAAGACCGGGGAGCTGTTTTTT	CASSKTGELFF
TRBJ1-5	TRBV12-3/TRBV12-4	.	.	TGTGCCAGCAGTTGGGACAAACTCAATCAGCCCCAGCATTTT	CASSWDKLNQPQHF
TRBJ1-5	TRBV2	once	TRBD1	TGTGCCAGCGCAGAGGGGGCGAAGGGTCAGCCCCAGCATTTT	CASAEGAKGQPQHF
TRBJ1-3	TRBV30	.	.	TGTGCCTGGAGGGCCTACGGGGGGCCGGGAAACACCATATATTTT	CAWRAYGGPGNTIYF
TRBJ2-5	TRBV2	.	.	TGTGCCAGCAGTGAAAAAGGACAAAGAGGGGAGACCCAGTACTTC	CASSEKGQRGETQYF
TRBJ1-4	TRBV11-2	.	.	TGTGCCAGCAGCTTCATCCGACAGGATGAAAAACTGTTTTTT	CASSFIRQDEKLFF
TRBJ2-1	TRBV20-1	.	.	TGCAGTGTAGTAAGGGGGGGCGCCTACAATGAGCAGTTCTTC	CSVVRGGAYNEQFF
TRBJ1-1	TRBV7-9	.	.	TGTGCCAGCAGCCCTGGACGGAAAGAAGCTTTCTTT	CASSPGRKEAFF
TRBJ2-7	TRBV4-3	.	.	TGCGCCAGCAGCCAAGATTTTGGTAGGGGTTACGAGCAGTACTTC	CASSQDFGRGYEQYF
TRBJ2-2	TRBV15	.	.	TGTGCCACCAGCAGCGGGGGACCGAACACCGGGGAGCTGTTTTTT	CATSSGGPNTGELFF
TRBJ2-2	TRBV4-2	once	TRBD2	TGTGCCAGCAGCCAAGCGGGGGGGCGGAGCGGGGAGCTGTTTTTT	CASSQAGGRSGELFF
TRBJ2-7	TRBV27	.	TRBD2	TGTGCCAGCAGTTTAGCGGGGGGCCCCTACGAGCAGTACTTC	CASSLAGGPYEQYF
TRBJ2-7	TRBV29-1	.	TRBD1	TGCAGCGTGATAGACAGGGGTGGCGAGCAGTACTTC	CSVIDRGGEQYF
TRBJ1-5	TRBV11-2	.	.	TGTGCCAGCAGGCAAGCAGGGGATGGCAATCAGCCCCAGCATTTT	CASRQAGDGNQPQHF
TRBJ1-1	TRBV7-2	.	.	TGTGCCAGCAGCTTAGTTGTTTTAATGAACACTGAAGCTTTCTTT	CASSLVVLMNTEAFF
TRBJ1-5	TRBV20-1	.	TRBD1	TGCAGTGCTAGAGATCAGGGGGCTAGGCAAGCCCAGCATTTT	CSARDQGARQAQHF
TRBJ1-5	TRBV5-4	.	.	TGTGCCAGCAGCTTGGACAGGGCTCAGCCCCAGCATTTT	CASSLDRAQPQHF
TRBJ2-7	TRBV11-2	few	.	TGTGCCAGCAGCCAAGGGCACGAGCAGTACTTC	CASSQGHEQYF
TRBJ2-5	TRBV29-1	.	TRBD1	TGCAGCAACAGGGGTCTCTTCGGGGAGACCCAGTACTTC	CSNRGLFGETQYF
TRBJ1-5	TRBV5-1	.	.	TGCGCCAGCAGCCGAACAGGGCCGAATCAGCCCCAGCATTTT	CASSRTGPNQPQHF
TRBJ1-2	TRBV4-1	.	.	TGCGCCAGCAGCTTCTGGCCGGTAGGCGGCTACACCTTC	CASSFWPVGGYTF
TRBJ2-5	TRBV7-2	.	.	TGTGCCAGCAGCTTAGCGGCAGTCGAGACCCAGTACTTC	CASSLAAVETQYF
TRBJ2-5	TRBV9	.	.	TGTGCCAGCAGCGTAGCCCCTACCCAAGAGACCCAGTACTTC	CASSVAPTQETQYF
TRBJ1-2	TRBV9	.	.	TGTGCCAGCAGCTCCCAGGCCATAGAGGGGGGCTACACCTTC	CASSSQAIEGGYTF
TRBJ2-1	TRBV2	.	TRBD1	TGTGCCAGCAGTGACGTGGGGACAGGGTTATGGAATGAGCAGTTCTTC	CASSDVGTGLWNEQFF
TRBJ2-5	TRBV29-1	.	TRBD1	TGCAGCGTTCCGGGACAGGGAAAAGAGACCCAGTACTTC	CSVPGQGKETQYF
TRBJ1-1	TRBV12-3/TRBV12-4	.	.	TGTGCCAGCAGTTTAGCGCGGGGGAGGAACACTGAAGCTTTCTTT	CASSLARGRNTEAFF
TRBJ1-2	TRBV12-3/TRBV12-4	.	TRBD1	TGTGCCAGCAGAGACAGGGGTGGCTACACCTTC	CASRDRGGYTF
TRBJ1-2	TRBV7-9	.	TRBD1	TGTGCCAGCAGTAGAGGGGGCAATGGCTACACCTTC	CASSRGGNGYTF
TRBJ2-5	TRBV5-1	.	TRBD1	TGCGCCAGCAGCAAGGGACAGGGACCAAGCGAGACCCAGTACTTC	CASSKGQGPSETQYF
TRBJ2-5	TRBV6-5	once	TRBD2	TGTGCCAGCAGTTACTCAACTAGCGGGGGATGGCAGACTCGCGAGACCCAGTACTTC	CASSYSTSGGWQTRETQYF